Shown below are 12 T cell receptor beta chains from a single sample sequenced in a study of a mutant IDH1 vaccine in newly diagnosed glioma. The data were produced by immunoSEQ multiplex PCR, yet TCRdb's version contains in-frame clones alone and is incomplete. Of 45,000 to 60,000 clones listed, roughly 80% are singletons. Time point meaning: baseline, week 1 (first vaccination visit). Described treatment: pre-vaccination baseline after standard-of-care therapy. The source material was PBMCs, sampled from a glioma patient treated with radiotherapy, temozolomide or both. The receptors here all came from a woman between 35 and 50 years old with glioma.

The V and J genes are TRBV19 and TRBJ2-5, with TRBD1 matching 8 bases. V was clipped by 5 bases and J by 9 bases; unmatched bases: 8. This CDR3 spans 13 amino acids. Germline V gives CDR1 LNHDA, CDR2 SQIVND (reference sequence). In nucleotides, the CDR3 is TGTGCCAGTAGTCCGGGACAGGAAAGGGCCCAGTACTTC. It is translated as CASSPGQERAQYF.

Here the CDR3 reads CASSAGLHNQPQHF. The CDR3, as DNA: TGTGCCAGCTCCGCGGGCCTCCACAATCAGCCCCAGCATTTT. The chain has TRBV6-5 and TRBJ1-5; no clear D gene. From germline, CDR1 is MNHEY and CDR2 SVGAGI. This CDR3 region has 14 residues. V was shortened by 8 bases and J by 3 bases, with 14 bases between the two germline ends.

Concerning this clone itself: The junction does not match germline at one end; this may be a read error. This chain links TRBV4-3 with TRBJ1-2; unclear D gene. The CDR3 length is 14 residues. Germline-derived CDR1 and CDR2 are LGHNA and YSLEER. The chain's CDR3 is CASSQDHWRYGYIF. The CDR3 DNA reads as TGCGCCAGCAGCCAAGATCACTGGCGCTATGGCTACATCTTC.

This sequence joins TRBV6-8 and TRBJ1-5, with D unresolved. The length of the CDR3 is 14 residues. The germline gives CDR1 MNHGY, CDR2 SAAAGT. The V end lost 7 bases, the J end lost 0 bases, and 10 bases lay between the germline ends. CDR3 nucleotides: TGTGCCAGCAACGATCCGTGTAGCAATCAGCCCCAGCATTTT. Protein: CASNDPCSNQPQHF.

The J gene is TRBJ2-7, the V gene TRBV9; D might be TRBD2 (5 bases). The CDR3 length is 13 residues. V lost 4 bases to trimming and J lost 4 bases, with 12 bases between them. Germline values: CDR1 SGDLS, CDR2 YYNGEE. CDR3 bases: TGTGCCAGCAGCCCGGGAACCCTGTACGAGCAGTACTTC. Translation gives CASSPGTLYEQYF. The full variable domain, its missing parts supplied by reference TRBV9 and TRBJ2-7, is DSGVTQTPKHLITATGQRVTLRCSPRSGDLSVYWYQQSLDQGLQFLIQYYNGEERAKGNILERFSAQQFPDLHSELNLSSLELGDSALYFCASSPGTLYEQYFGPGTRLTVT.

The CDR3 DNA follows: TGTGCCAGCAGGGAACAGGGATCTAACTATGGCTACACCTTC. This encodes CASREQGSNYGYTF. The J gene is TRBJ1-2, the V gene TRBV6-5; maybe TRBD1 (6 bases). In germline, CDR1 is MNHEY, CDR2 SVGAGI. The CDR3 length is 14 residues. The ends were cut back, 6 bases at V and 0 bases at J, with 11 bases in the middle.

The chain employs TRBV5-3 and TRBJ2-5; tentatively, D is TRBD2 (7 bases). TRBV5-3 is marked as an open reading frame, function uncertain. V gave up 2 bases and J gave up 5 bases, with 22 bases separating them. The CDR3 spans 17 residues. Written as DNA, the CDR3 is TGTGCCAGAAGCTTTGGTCGTGATTTCCGGGGGGCGGAGACCCAGTACTTC. This translates into CARSFGRDFRGAETQYF.

The CDR3 protein is CASSEGAGTSGANVLTF. Written as DNA, the CDR3 is TGTGCCAGCAGTGAAGGAGCAGGGACCTCTGGGGCCAACGTCCTGACTTTC. The rearrangement joins TRBV2 to TRBJ2-6, with D perhaps TRBD1 or TRBD2 (5 bases each). Germline V gene lookup returns CDR1 SNHLY and CDR2 FYNNEI. The CDR3 length is 17 residues. V was trimmed by 1 base and J by 0 bases, leaving 10 bases between them.

This clone was seen a single time. The genes are TRBV5-1 and TRBJ1-1; D might be TRBD1 (6 bases). Germline loops: CDR1 SGHRS, CDR2 YFSETQ. Trimming cost V 3 bases and J 3 bases, with 15 bases left between them. The length of the CDR3 is 15 residues. CDR3 DNA: TGCGCCAGCAGCTGGGGGACAACTATCGACACTGAAGCTTTCTTT. This encodes CASSWGTTIDTEAFF.

The chain has TRBV5-1 and TRBJ1-2; 10 nucleotides match TRBD1. CDR1 and CDR2 (germline): SGHRS, YFSETQ. There are 15 residues in the CDR3. The V segment lost 0 bases and the J segment 7 bases; nucleotides outside the gene matches: 6. Here the CDR3 DNA reads TGCGCCAGCAGCTTGGGACAGGGGGCGAGTAGTGGCTACACCTTC. Its protein product is CASSLGQGASSGYTF.

V gene TRBV6-6 combines with J gene TRBJ2-7; no clear D gene. Germline-derived CDR1 and CDR2 are MNHNY and SVGAGI (reference sequence). V was pared by 2 bases and J by 2 bases, with 7 bases between. The CDR3 spans 13 residues. The CDR3 DNA is TGTGCCAGCAGTTACGAGACTGCCTACGAGCAGTACTTC. It translates to CASSYETAYEQYF.

The J gene is TRBJ2-7, the V gene TRBV29-1, with TRBD1 identical over 7 bases. The germline CDR1 and CDR2 sequences are SQVTM and ANQGSEA. V shed 4 bases and J 0 bases; nucleotides not matched to a gene: 3. The CDR3 sequence is 13 residues long. CDR3 loop: CSVAGTVSYEQYF. CDR3 nucleotide sequence: TGCAGCGTTGCAGGGACAGTCTCCTACGAGCAGTACTTC.